The 27 T cell receptor beta chains reported below all come from one sample, sequenced in a study of a mutant IDH1 vaccine in newly diagnosed glioma. Their cognate antigens are unknown. Time point specified: week 5, during vaccination. A single vaccine dose contained 300 ug of mutant IDH1 20-mer peptide, and topical imiquimod was used with it. TCRdb keeps only in-frame clones here, not all; method: immunoSEQ multiplex PCR. The data show roughly 42,000 clones, 80% to 90% seen once. Sequences were derived from PBMCs, sampled from a glioma patient whose treatment included an IDH1 peptide vaccine. The receptors here all came from a middle-aged man with glioma.

This sequence joins TRBV7-3 and TRBJ1-2, with D unresolved. Per the germline V gene, CDR1 is SGHTA and CDR2 is FQGTGA. The CDR3 has 15 amino acids. V was clipped by 0 bases and J by 3 bases, with 11 bases between them. The CDR3 nucleotides are TGTGCCAGCAGCTTAACGGGTGACGGGTACTATGGCTACACCTTC. This sequence encodes CASSLTGDGYYGYTF.

The CDR3 DNA is TGTGCCAGCAGTTTATTCGAAGACAGGGCAGATACGCAGTATTTT. Protein: CASSLFEDRADTQYF. This sequence joins TRBV27 and TRBJ2-3, with 7 bases matching TRBD1. V shed 1 base, J shed 4 bases, and the junction held 5 bases outside the gene matches. Germline values: CDR1 MNHEY, CDR2 SMNVEV (reference sequence). The CDR3 extends over 15 amino acids.

The J gene is TRBJ1-5, the V gene TRBV7-9; tentative D call: TRBD1 (6 bases). V was shortened by 1 base and J by 11 bases, with 21 bases between the two germline ends. Germline CDR1 SEHNR, CDR2 FQNEAQ (reference sequence). This CDR3 is built from 16 residues. For the CDR3, the DNA is TGTGCCAGCAGCTTAGGCCCGGGACACTGGGATTTAGCCCAGCATTTT. Amino acids: CASSLGPGHWDLAQHF.

The chain carries TRBV25-1 and TRBJ2-3, with 8 bases identical to TRBD2. CDR3 size: 15 residues. Germline CDR1 reads MGHDK; CDR2 reads SYGVNS. The V and J ends lost 8 bases and 2 bases, in that order; junction bases with no gene match: 9. CDR3 residues: CASQRAGANTDTQYF. The CDR3 nucleotides are TGTGCCAGCCAAAGAGCGGGAGCGAACACAGATACGCAGTATTTT.

The J gene is TRBJ1-2, the V gene TRBV9, with D perhaps TRBD1 (5 bases). Germline values: CDR1 SGDLS, CDR2 YYNGEE. The CDR3 contains 15 residues. V lost 3 bases, J lost 4 bases, and 16 bases lay in between. CDR3: CASSGGFGGSYGYTF. The CDR3 nucleotides read TGTGCCAGCAGCGGGGGGTTTGGGGGATCCTATGGCTACACCTTC. The full variable domain, in which reference TRBV9 and TRBJ1-2 provide the parts outside the CDR3, is DSGVTQTPKHLITATGQRVTLRCSPRSGDLSVYWYQQSLDQGLQFLIQYYNGEERAKGNILERFSAQQFPDLHSELNLSSLELGDSALYFCASSGGFGGSYGYTFGSGTRLTVV.

The V call is TRBV27, the J call TRBJ2-2; D not resolved. The CDR3 covers 13 residues. CDR1 and CDR2 (germline): MNHEY, SMNVEV (reference sequence). V lost 4 bases to trimming and J lost 5 bases, with 8 bases between them. The CDR3 region is CASSSGRTGELFF. The DNA for the CDR3 is TGTGCCAGCAGTTCCGGACGTACCGGGGAGCTGTTTTTT.

The rearrangement links TRBV6-4 to TRBJ2-3; D unclear. The CDR3 contains 15 residues. V shed 3 bases and J shed 0 bases, with 10 bases lying between them. CDR1 and CDR2 (germline): MRHNA, SNTAGT. As DNA, the CDR3 is TGTGCCAGCAGTGAGGGCAGGTCTAGCACAGATACGCAGTATTTT. The encoded protein is CASSEGRSSTDTQYF.

The chain combines TRBV7-2 with TRBJ2-2; maybe TRBD1 (5 bases). V lost 7 bases and J lost 4, with 16 bases in between. The germline gives CDR1 SGHTA, CDR2 FQGNSA. The CDR3 length is 15 residues. The CDR3 coding sequence is TGTGCCAGCAATCTACGACGGCAGGGCACCGGGGAGCTGTTTTTT. It specifies CASNLRRQGTGELFF.

This chain joins TRBV19 and TRBJ2-3; perhaps TRBD2 as D (5 bases). V lost 5 bases, J lost 4 bases, and 16 bases lay in between. Germline-derived CDR1 and CDR2 are LNHDA and SQIVND (reference sequence). The CDR3 extends over 15 amino acids. The CDR3 nucleotides read TGTGCCAGTAGTCCCATGAGAGGGAAGGCAGATACGCAGTATTTT. Encoded protein: CASSPMRGKADTQYF. The complete variable domain, with remaining parts taken from reference TRBV19 and TRBJ2-3, reads DGGITQSPKYLFRKEGQNVTLSCEQNLNHDAMYWYRQDPGQGLRLIYYSQIVNDFQKGDIAEGYSVSREKKESFPLTVTSAQKNPTAFYLCASSPMRGKADTQYFGPGTRLTVL.

The V call is TRBV7-3, the J call TRBJ2-3; 12 bases line up with TRBD2. The germline gives CDR1 SGHTA, CDR2 FQGTGA. Losses at the gene ends were 3 bases for V and 7 bases for J; bases not matched to a gene: 5. CDR3 length: 15 residues. In nucleotides, the CDR3 is TGTGCCAGCAGCTTGTTACTAGCGGGAGGTAATACGCAGTATTTT. It specifies CASSLLLAGGNTQYF.

This rearrangement joins TRBV5-6 to TRBJ2-7; 8 bases line up with TRBD1. Germline CDR1 reads SGHDT; CDR2 reads YYEEEE. V was clipped by 5 bases and J by 3 bases; unmatched bases: 7. The CDR3 sequence is 14 residues long. Here the CDR3 DNA reads TGTGCCAGCAGTCCCGGACAGGGCTACTACGAGCAGTACTTC. Its protein product is CASSPGQGYYEQYF.

The chain is built from TRBV7-2 and TRBJ1-1; 7 nucleotides agree with TRBD1. The V and J ends lost 5 bases and 2 bases, in that order; junction bases with no gene match: 5. Germline-derived CDR1 and CDR2 are SGHTA and FQGNSA. This CDR3 has 14 residues. The CDR3: CASSPRQGNTEAFF. The CDR3 DNA is TGTGCCAGCAGCCCCCGACAGGGTAACACTGAAGCTTTCTTT.

This clone was recorded once. The genes are TRBV5-4 and TRBJ2-5, with D tentatively TRBD1 or TRBD2 (7 bases each). CDR3 length equals 15 residues. Between the trimmed V and J ends, which lost 4 bases and 1 base, there was a span of 14 bases. The germline CDR1 and CDR2 sequences are SGHNT and YYREEE (reference sequence). The CDR3 reads CASSPRGGIQETQYF. Here the CDR3 DNA reads TGTGCCAGCAGCCCCAGGGGGGGGATCCAAGAGACCCAGTACTTC.

The V call is TRBV7-2, the J call TRBJ2-7; 10 nucleotides line up with TRBD2. Germline CDR1 SGHTA, CDR2 FQGNSA. Trimming at V came to 2 bases and at J to 4 bases, leaving 5 bases not matched to a gene. The CDR3 runs 15 residues. Here the CDR3 DNA reads TGTGCCAGCAGCTTAAAGGTACTAGCGGGGTACGAGCAGTACTTC. Its protein is CASSLKVLAGYEQYF.

The CDR3: CAISESGYGYTF. CDR3 bases: TGTGCCATCAGTGAAAGTGGCTATGGCTACACCTTC. The chain is built from TRBV10-3 and TRBJ1-2; no clear D. V was pared by 3 bases and J by 4 bases, with 6 bases between. This CDR3 comprises 12 residues. Germline CDR1 ENHRY, CDR2 SYGVKD.

The V gene is TRBV21-1, the J gene TRBJ2-7. TRBV21-1 is termed a pseudogene. This CDR3 is 12 amino acids long. CDR3 nucleotides: TGTGCCAGCATACGCCAATCCTACGAGCAGTACTTC. Translated: CASIRQSYEQYF.

The rearrangement uses TRBV18 and TRBJ2-3; 9 bases align to TRBD1. This CDR3 has 15 amino acids. Trimming cost V 3 bases and J 4 bases; bases outside gene matches: 5. Germline V gives CDR1 KGHSH, CDR2 LQKENI. CDR3: CASSPGTGSADTQYF. In DNA, the CDR3 is TGTGCCAGCTCACCGGGGACAGGGTCGGCAGATACGCAGTATTTT.

The chain has TRBV4-1 and TRBJ2-2; 15 bases match TRBD2. This CDR3 region has 17 residues. The junction had 4 bases not matched to a gene; V was cut back by 4 bases and J by 4 bases. The germline gives CDR1 MGHRA, CDR2 YSYEKL. The DNA for the CDR3 is TGCGCCAGCAGCCCTCGGACTAGCGGGAGGGCCACCGGGGAGCTGTTTTTT. It yields the protein CASSPRTSGRATGELFF.

Here the CDR3 reads CASSYERGWQYF. Written as DNA, the CDR3 is TGTGCCAGCAGTTACGAGCGCGGATGGCAGTATTTT. The chain recombines TRBV6-6 with TRBJ2-3; no reliable D call. CDR1 and CDR2 from the germline V gene are MNHNY and SVGAGI (reference sequence). V lost 2 bases and J lost 11, with 11 bases in between. The CDR3 extends over 12 amino acids.

This clone was observed once. This rearrangement joins TRBV15 to TRBJ1-2, with D perhaps TRBD1 (6 bases). The CDR3 length is 17 residues. CDR1 is LNHNV and CDR2 is YYDKDF in the germline V gene (reference sequence). Trimming took off 4 bases at V and 0 bases at J, with 18 bases between the two ends. As DNA, the CDR3 is TGTGCCACCAGCACTGACAGGATATTAAGGACTAACTATGGCTACACCTTC. This gives the protein CATSTDRILRTNYGYTF.

This clone was seen only once. The rearrangement joins TRBV4-2 to TRBJ2-1; the match to TRBD2 covers 10 bases. Germline V gene sequence: CDR1 LGHNA, CDR2 YNFKEQ. V lost 0 bases, J lost 10 bases, and 12 bases stayed unmatched. This CDR3 has 17 residues. CDR3 residues: CASSQEGGLAGVWEQFF. CDR3 DNA: TGTGCCAGCAGCCAAGAGGGAGGCCTAGCGGGAGTTTGGGAGCAGTTCTTC.

The J gene is TRBJ1-1, the V gene TRBV27; maybe TRBD1 (5 bases). Germline CDR1 MNHEY, CDR2 SMNVEV (reference sequence). V lost 4 bases and J lost 5, with 23 bases in between. The CDR3 totals 17 residues. CDR3 residues: CASSSWVGGGPRTEAFF. The DNA of the CDR3 is TGTGCCAGCAGTTCGTGGGTTGGGGGAGGGCCGAGAACTGAAGCTTTCTTT.

The chain joins TRBV2 to TRBJ2-5; D assignment may be TRBD1 or TRBD2 (5 bases each). The V and J ends lost 1 base and 4 bases respectively, with 13 bases between them. CDR3 length: 15 amino acids. Germline V CDR1 and CDR2: SNHLY, FYNNEI. The chain's CDR3 is CASSEGGSEGETQYF. CDR3 in DNA: TGTGCCAGCAGTGAAGGGGGGAGCGAGGGAGAGACCCAGTACTTC.

This chain uses TRBV19 with TRBJ2-1; 12 bases match TRBD1. V was pared by 7 bases and J by 4 bases, with 2 bases of the junction left unmatched. The CDR3 runs 14 residues. Germline-derived CDR1 and CDR2 are LNHDA and SQIVND (reference sequence). The CDR3 sequence is CASMGQGAYNEQFF. The CDR3, as DNA: TGTGCCAGTATGGGACAGGGGGCGTACAATGAGCAGTTCTTC.

The chain employs TRBV19 and TRBJ2-7, with 11 bases identical to TRBD2. Germline V gene lookup returns CDR1 LNHDA and CDR2 SQIVND (reference sequence). This CDR3 contains 15 residues. V was pared by 1 base and J by 2 bases, with 1 base of the junction left unmatched. The DNA of the CDR3 is TGTGCCAGTAGTATAGGACTAGCGGGGACCTACGAGCAGTACTTC. Protein: CASSIGLAGTYEQYF. Full variable domain (rest looked up from reference TRBV19 and TRBJ2-7): DGGITQSPKYLFRKEGQNVTLSCEQNLNHDAMYWYRQDPGQGLRLIYYSQIVNDFQKGDIAEGYSVSREKKESFPLTVTSAQKNPTAFYLCASSIGLAGTYEQYFGPGTRLTVT.

CDR3 sequence reads: CASSIALTSGVGTDTQYF. The CDR3 region has the DNA TGTGCCAGTAGTATTGCTTTAACTAGCGGGGTCGGCACAGATACGCAGTATTTT. The genes are TRBV19 and TRBJ2-3, with TRBD2 matching over 10 bases. The CDR3 length is 18 residues. V shed 3 bases and J 1 base; nucleotides not matched to a gene: 10. Germline loops: CDR1 LNHDA, CDR2 SQIVND (reference sequence). The complete variable domain, with remaining parts taken from reference TRBV19 and TRBJ2-3, reads DGGITQSPKYLFRKEGQNVTLSCEQNLNHDAMYWYRQDPGQGLRLIYYSQIVNDFQKGDIAEGYSVSREKKESFPLTVTSAQKNPTAFYLCASSIALTSGVGTDTQYFGPGTRLTVL.

This CDR3 reads CASSLGNLPSEQYF. The CDR3 DNA is TGTGCCAGCAGCCTAGGAAACCTGCCCTCCGAGCAGTACTTC. V and J are TRBV9 and TRBJ2-7; D ambiguous. The germline V and J ends were trimmed by 4 bases and 6 bases, with 17 bases remaining between them. The CDR3 covers 14 residues. CDR1 is SGDLS, CDR2 YYNGEE, per germline.